This TCR beta chain was sequenced for a study of shared clonotypes between healthy human individuals. The CDR3 has 11 residues. CDR1 MNHNS and CDR2 SASEGT come from the germline V gene. Study-level points and caveats: A generally larger estimated richness was seen in naive subsets than in memory subsets.

In regard to this clone: What it recognizes is unknown.

Method: immunoSEQ multiplex PCR; TCRdb's copy keeps in-frame clones and lacks some. There are some 2.3 million clones in the sample; just over 90% occur only once, and approximately 0.4% lies in the top ten. The sample was naive CD4+ T cells from PBMCs. Described subset: CD45RA+ positively selected. This TCR was recovered from a man younger than 30 in good health. Some clones in this sample may be carry-over from other donors' samples. The chain combines TRBV6-1 with TRBJ2-7; D may be TRBD1 (5 bases). CDR3 nucleotide sequence: TGTGAAGGCCAGGGTTCCCACGAGCAGTACTTC. Amino acids: CEGQGSHEQYF.